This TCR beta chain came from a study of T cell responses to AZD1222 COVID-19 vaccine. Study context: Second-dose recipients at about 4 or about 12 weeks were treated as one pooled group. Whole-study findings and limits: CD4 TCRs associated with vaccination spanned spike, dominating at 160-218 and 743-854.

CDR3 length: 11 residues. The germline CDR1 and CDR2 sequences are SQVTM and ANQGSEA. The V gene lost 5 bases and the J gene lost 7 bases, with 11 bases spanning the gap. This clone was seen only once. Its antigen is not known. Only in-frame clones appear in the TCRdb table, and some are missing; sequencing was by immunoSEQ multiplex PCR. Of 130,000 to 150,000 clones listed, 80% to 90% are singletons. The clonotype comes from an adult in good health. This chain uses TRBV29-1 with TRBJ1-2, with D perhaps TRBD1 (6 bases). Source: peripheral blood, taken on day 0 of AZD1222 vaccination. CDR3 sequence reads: CSVTEGGGYTF. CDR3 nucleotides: TGCAGCGTTACGGAGGGGGGTGGCTACACCTTC.